This TCR beta chain comes out of a study of blood T cell repertoires in COVID-19. Germline CDR1 is LGHDT and CDR2 is YNNKEL (reference sequence). The CDR3 has 15 residues. Germline trimming cut 7 bases from V and 7 bases from J; bases unmatched to any gene: 10. Method: immunoSEQ multiplex PCR; TCRdb's copy keeps in-frame clones and lacks some. This table has more than 300,000 clones, over 70% appearing once. V usage is TRBV3-1 (or the pseudogene TRBV3-2) and J usage is TRBJ1-6, with TRBD1 matching over 7 bases. The sequenced sample was peripheral blood. The TCR was taken from a woman between 45 and 60 years old with acute or convalescent COVID-19. The CDR3 region has the DNA TGTGCCAGCACCCTAGGAGGGGGCTTAAATTCACCCCTCCACTTT. Amino acid sequence: CASTLGGGLNSPLHF.